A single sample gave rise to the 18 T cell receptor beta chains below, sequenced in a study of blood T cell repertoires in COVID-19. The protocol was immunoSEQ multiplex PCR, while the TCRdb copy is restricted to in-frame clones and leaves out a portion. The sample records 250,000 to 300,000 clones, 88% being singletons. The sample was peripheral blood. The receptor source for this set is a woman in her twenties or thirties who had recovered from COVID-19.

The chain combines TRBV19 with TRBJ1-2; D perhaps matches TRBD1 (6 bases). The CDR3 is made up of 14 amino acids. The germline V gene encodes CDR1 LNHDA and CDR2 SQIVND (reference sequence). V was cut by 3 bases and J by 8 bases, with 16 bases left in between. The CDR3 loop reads CASSILGHISGYTF. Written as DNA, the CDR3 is TGTGCCAGTAGTATCTTGGGACATATTAGCGGCTACACCTTC.

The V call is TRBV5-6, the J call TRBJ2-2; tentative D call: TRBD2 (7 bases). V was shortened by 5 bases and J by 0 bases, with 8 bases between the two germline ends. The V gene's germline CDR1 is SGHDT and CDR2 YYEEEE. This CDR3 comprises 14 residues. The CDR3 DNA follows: TGTGCCAGCAGGCGGGGGCCGAACACCGGGGAGCTGTTTTTT. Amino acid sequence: CASRRGPNTGELFF. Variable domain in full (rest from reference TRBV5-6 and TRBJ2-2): DAGVTQSPTHLIKTRGQQVTLRCSPKSGHDTVSWYQQALGQGPQFIFQYYEEEERQRGNFPDRFSGHQFPNYSSELNVNALLLGDSALYLCASRRGPNTGELFFGEGSRLTVL.

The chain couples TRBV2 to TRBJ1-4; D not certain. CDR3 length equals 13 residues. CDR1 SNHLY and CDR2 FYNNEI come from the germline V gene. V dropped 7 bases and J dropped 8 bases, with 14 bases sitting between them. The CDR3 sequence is CASINRPGEKLFF. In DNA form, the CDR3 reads TGTGCCAGCATTAATAGGCCAGGAGAAAAACTGTTTTTT. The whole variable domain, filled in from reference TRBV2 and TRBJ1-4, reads EPEVTQTPSHQVTQMGQEVILRCVPISNHLYFYWYRQILGQKVEFLVSFYNNEISEKSEIFDDQFSVERPDGSNFTLKIRSTKLEDSAMYFCASINRPGEKLFFGSGTQLSVL.

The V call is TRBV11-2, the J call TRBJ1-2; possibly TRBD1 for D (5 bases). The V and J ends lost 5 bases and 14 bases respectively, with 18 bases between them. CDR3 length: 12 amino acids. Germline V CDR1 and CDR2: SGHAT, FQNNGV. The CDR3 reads CASSPVTETWTF. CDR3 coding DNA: TGTGCCAGCAGCCCGGTGACAGAGACGTGGACCTTC.

For the CDR3, the DNA is TGCGCCAGCAGAGGGGGCCTAGCGGGGTACAATGAGCAGTTCTTC. It translates to CASRGGLAGYNEQFF. The V and J genes are TRBV5-1 and TRBJ2-1; 9 nucleotides line up with TRBD2. Trimming removed 5 bases from V and 4 bases from J; junction bases left unmatched: 7. The CDR3 length is 15 residues. The germline V gene encodes CDR1 SGHRS and CDR2 YFSETQ.

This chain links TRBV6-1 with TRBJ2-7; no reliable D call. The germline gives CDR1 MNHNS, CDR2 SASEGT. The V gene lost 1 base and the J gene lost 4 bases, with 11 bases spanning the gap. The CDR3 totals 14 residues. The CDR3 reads CASSEVWARYEQYF. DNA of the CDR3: TGTGCCAGCAGTGAAGTATGGGCCCGTTACGAGCAGTACTTC.

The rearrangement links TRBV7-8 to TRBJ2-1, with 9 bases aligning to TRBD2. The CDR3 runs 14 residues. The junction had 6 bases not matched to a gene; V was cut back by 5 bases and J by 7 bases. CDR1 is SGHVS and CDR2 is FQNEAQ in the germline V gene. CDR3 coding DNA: TGTGCCAGCAGCCTAAGCGGGGGGCAAAATGAGCAGTTCTTC. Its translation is CASSLSGGQNEQFF.

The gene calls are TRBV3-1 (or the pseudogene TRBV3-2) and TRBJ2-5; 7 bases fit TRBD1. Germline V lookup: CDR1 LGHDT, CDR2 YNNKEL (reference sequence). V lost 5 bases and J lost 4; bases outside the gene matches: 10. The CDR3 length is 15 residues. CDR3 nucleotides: TGTGCCAGCAGCAATCGGGACAGCGCGGGAGAGACCCAGTACTTC. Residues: CASSNRDSAGETQYF.

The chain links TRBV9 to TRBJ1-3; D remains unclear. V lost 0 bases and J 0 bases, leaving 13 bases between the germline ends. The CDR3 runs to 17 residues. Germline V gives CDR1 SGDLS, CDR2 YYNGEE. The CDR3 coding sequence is TGTGCCAGCAGCGTAGTCGGGGAGAGGAGCTCTGGAAACACCATATATTTT. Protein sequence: CASSVVGERSSGNTIYF.

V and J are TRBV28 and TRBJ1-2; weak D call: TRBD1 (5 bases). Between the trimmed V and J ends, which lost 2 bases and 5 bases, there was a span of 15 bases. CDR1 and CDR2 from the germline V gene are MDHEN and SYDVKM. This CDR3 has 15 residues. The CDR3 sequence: CASSLAGQRAYGYTF. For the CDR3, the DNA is TGTGCCAGCAGTTTAGCCGGACAAAGGGCGTATGGCTACACCTTC.

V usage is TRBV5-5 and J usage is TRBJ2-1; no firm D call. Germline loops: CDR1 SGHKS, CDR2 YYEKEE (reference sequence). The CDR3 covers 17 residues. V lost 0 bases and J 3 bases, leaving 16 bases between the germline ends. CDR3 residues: CASSLALRVEHYNEQFF. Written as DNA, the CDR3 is TGTGCCAGCAGCTTGGCCCTCCGGGTTGAACACTACAATGAGCAGTTCTTC.

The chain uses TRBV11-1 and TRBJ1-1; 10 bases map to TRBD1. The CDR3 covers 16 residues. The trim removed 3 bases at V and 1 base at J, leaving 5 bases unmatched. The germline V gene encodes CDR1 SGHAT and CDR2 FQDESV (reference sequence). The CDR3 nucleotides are TGTGCCAGCAGCTTGGGGACAGGGGCCCCGAACACTGAAGCTTTCTTT. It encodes CASSLGTGAPNTEAFF.

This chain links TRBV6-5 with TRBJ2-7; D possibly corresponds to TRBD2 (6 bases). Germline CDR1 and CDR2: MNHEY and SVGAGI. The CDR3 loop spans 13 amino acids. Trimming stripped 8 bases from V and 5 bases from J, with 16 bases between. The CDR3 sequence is CASARVGEDEQYF. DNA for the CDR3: TGTGCCAGCGCCCGGGTAGGGGAGGACGAGCAGTACTTC.

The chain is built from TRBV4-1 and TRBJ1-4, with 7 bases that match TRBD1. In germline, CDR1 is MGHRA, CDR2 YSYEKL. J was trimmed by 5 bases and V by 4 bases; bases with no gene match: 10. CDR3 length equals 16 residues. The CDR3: CASSPYLRDRNEKLFF. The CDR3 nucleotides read TGCGCCAGCAGCCCTTACCTCCGGGACAGAAATGAAAAACTGTTTTTT.

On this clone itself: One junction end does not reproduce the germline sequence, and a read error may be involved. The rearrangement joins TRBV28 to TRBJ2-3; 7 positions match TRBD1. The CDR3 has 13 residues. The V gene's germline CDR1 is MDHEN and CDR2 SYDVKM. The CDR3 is CASSLSRTGFSGF. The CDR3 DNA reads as TGTGCCAGCAGTTTATCGAGGACAGGCTTCAGTGGTTTT.

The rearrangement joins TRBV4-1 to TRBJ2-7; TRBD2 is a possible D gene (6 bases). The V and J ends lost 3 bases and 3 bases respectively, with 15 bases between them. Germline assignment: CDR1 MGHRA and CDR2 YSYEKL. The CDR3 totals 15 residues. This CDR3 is CASSHVRDSLYEQYF. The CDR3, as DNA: TGCGCCAGCAGCCATGTTAGGGACTCTCTCTACGAGCAGTACTTC.

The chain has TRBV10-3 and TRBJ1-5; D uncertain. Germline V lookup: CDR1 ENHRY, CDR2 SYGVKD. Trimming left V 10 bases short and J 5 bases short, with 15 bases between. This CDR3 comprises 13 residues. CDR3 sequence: CATMAGNYQPQHF. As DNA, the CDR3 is TGTGCCACGATGGCGGGAAACTATCAGCCCCAGCATTTT.

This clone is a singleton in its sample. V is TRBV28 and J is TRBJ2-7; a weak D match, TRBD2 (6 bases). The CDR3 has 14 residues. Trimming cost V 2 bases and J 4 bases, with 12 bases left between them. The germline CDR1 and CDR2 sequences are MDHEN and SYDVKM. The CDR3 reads CASSLNPGDYEQYF. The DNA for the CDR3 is TGTGCCAGCAGTTTAAATCCGGGGGATTACGAGCAGTACTTC.